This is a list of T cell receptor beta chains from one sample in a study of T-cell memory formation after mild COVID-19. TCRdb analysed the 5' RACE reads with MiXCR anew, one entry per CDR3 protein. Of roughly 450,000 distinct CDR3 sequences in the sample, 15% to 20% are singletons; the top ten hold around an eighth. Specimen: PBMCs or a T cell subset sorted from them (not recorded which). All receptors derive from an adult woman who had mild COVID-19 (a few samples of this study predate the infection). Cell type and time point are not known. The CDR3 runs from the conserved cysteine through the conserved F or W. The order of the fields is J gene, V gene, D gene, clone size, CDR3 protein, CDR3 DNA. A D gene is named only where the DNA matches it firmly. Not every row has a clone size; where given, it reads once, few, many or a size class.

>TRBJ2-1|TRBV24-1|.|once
CATSDLEQVLDNEQFF
TGTGCCACCAGTGATTTGGAACAGGTTCTCGACAATGAGCAGTTCTTC
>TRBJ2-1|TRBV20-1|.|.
CSASKRRNNNEQFF
TGCAGTGCTAGTAAGCGGAGGAATAACAATGAGCAGTTCTTC
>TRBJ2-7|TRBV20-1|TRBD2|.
CSARSREGRHPTYEQYF
TGCAGTGCTAGAAGCCGGGAGGGCCGACACCCAACCTACGAGCAGTACTTC
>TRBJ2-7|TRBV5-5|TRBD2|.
CASSLSPSGGSYEQYF
TGTGCCAGCAGCTTGTCCCCCTCGGGGGGGTCCTACGAGCAGTACTTC
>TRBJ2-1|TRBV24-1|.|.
CATSEGSSYNEQFF
TGTGCCACCAGTGAGGGGAGCTCCTACAATGAGCAGTTCTTC
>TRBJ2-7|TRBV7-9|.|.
CASSPLSSNEQYF
TGTGCCAGCAGCCCTCTTTCAAGCAACGAGCAGTACTTC
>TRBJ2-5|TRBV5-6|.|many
CASSFGSEETQYF
TGTGCCAGCAGCTTTGGCTCAGAAGAGACCCAGTACTTC
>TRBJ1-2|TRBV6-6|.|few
CASRQSSGTPLSGYGYTF
TGTGCCAGCAGGCAAAGTAGCGGGACACCTCTTTCGGGCTATGGCTACACCTTC
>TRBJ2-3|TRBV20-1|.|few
CSATTGGARIRTDTQYF
TGCAGTGCTACGACGGGGGGCGCGAGGATCCGCACAGATACGCAGTATTTT
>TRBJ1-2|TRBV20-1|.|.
CSARDIGEYGYTF
TGCAGTGCTAGAGATATTGGGGAATATGGCTACACCTTC
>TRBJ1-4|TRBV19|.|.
CASSVAPLTRGRDNEKLFF
TGTGCCAGTAGTGTGGCGCCGTTGACCCGGGGACGGGATAATGAAAAACTGTTTTTT
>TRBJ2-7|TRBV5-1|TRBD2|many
CASSPPGLAGDEQYF
TGCGCCAGCAGCCCACCCGGACTAGCGGGAGACGAGCAGTACTTC
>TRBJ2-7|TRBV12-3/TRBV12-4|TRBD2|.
CASSPTTSRYEQYF
TGTGCCAGCAGTCCGACGACTAGCCGCTACGAGCAGTACTTC
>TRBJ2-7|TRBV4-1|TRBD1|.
CASSQRTGSLYGQYF
TGCGCCAGCAGCCAAAGGACAGGGTCCCTCTACGGGCAGTACTTC
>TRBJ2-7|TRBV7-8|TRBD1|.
CASSLPRDSLYF
TGTGCCAGCAGCTTACCCCGGGACAGTCTTTACTTC
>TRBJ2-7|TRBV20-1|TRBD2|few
CSARGSGGLIHEQYF
TGCAGTGCTAGAGGGTCGGGAGGCCTGATCCACGAGCAGTACTTC
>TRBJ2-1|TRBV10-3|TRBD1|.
CATNPTGVGEQFF
TGTGCCACAAACCCGACAGGGGTGGGTGAGCAGTTCTTC
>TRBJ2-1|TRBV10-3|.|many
CAISAGGGSYNEQFF
TGTGCCATCAGCGCAGGAGGGGGCTCCTACAATGAGCAGTTCTTC
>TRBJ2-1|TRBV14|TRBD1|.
CASSFGQGVYNEQFF
TGTGCCAGCAGCTTTGGACAGGGGGTGTACAATGAGCAGTTCTTC
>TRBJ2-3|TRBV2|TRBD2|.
CAREIGLAGTDTQYF
TGTGCCAGAGAGATCGGACTAGCGGGCACAGATACGCAGTATTTT